This TCR beta chain was obtained from a study of vaccination and CD4 T cells after COVID-19. The Oncomine TCR Beta short-read assay sequenced DNA from cultured CD4+ T cells. TCRdb itself ran the PCR reads through MiXCR, one entry per CDR3 protein. This table holds 20,000 to 25,000 distinct CDR3 sequences, 35% to 40% found once. This CDR3 has 15 residues. Trimming left V 0 bases short and J 5 bases short, with 8 bases between. This clonotype has a single count. Its antigen is not known. The sample's treatment: approximately 9-day PBMC culture with coronavirus spike peptide pools or control peptides (ViraFEST assay).

The sample was CD4+ T cells from blood, cultured in vitro, taken before SARS-CoV-2 vaccination. The source of this sequence is a human donor who had recovered from COVID-19. The chain recombines TRBV12-3 or TRBV12-4 with TRBJ1-6; D is ambiguous. DNA of the CDR3: TGTGCCAGCAGTTTAGCCGGAGATCATAATTCACCCCTCCACTTT. Its translation: CASSLAGDHNSPLHF.